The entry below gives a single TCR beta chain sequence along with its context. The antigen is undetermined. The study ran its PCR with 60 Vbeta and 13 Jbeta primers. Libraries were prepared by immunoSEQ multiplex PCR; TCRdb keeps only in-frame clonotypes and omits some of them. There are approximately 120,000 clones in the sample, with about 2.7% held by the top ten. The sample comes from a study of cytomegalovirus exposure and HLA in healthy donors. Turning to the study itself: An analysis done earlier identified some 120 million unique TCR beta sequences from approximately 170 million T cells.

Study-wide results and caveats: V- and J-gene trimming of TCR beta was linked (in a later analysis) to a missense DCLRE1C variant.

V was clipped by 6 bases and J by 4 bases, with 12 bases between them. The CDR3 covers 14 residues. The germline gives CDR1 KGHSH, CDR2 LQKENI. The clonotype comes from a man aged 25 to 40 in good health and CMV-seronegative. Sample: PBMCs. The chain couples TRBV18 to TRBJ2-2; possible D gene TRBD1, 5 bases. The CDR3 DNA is TGTGCCAGCTCCCGTGACAGAGGCACCGGGGAGCTGTTTTTT. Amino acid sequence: CASSRDRGTGELFF.